This T cell receptor (beta chain) was sequenced in a study of blood T cell repertoires in COVID-19. CDR1 and CDR2 (germline): LGHNA, YSLEER. The CDR3 length is 17 residues. V lost 0 bases, J lost 6 bases, and 18 bases lay in between. This clone appeared once. This table comes from immunoSEQ multiplex PCR, and its TCRdb copy is limited to in-frame clones, with some not included. The sample carries 53,000 or so clones, more than 90% recorded once. The sample taken for sequencing was peripheral blood. This chain joins TRBV4-3 and TRBJ2-1, with TRBD1 as a possible D gene (6 bases). The sequence was collected from a human donor in a cohort sampled during active COVID-19. The CDR3 DNA reads as TGCGCCAGCAGCCAAGATGGGGTAGGACAGTTGGGCAATGAGCAGTTCTTC. This sequence encodes CASSQDGVGQLGNEQFF.